This T cell receptor beta chain was sequenced in a study of OX40 agonist ivuxolimab in advanced cancers. Study-level background: Dosing consisted of intravenous ivuxolimab at 0.01 to 10 mg/kg every 2 weeks. Study-level findings and limits: At 0.1 to 3.0 mg/kg, clonal expansion of CD4+ and CD8+ blood T cells had occurred by week 6. Low normalized T-cell clonal expansion was also seen in some nonresponders.

Patients were ineligible given autoimmune disease history or systemic immunosuppression. Sequencing used immunoSEQ multiplex PCR; TCRdb keeps in-frame clones, though not all of them. This sample carries under 75,000 clones, about 83% of them seen once, and the ten largest clones take just over 0.6%. Trimming removed 5 bases from V and 0 bases from J, with 11 bases in between. CDR3 length: 15 residues. Germline loops: CDR1 SGHAT, CDR2 FQNNGV. Note on this clone: What it recognizes is unknown.

This TCR derives from an adult with an advanced solid tumor such as melanoma, head and neck, liver or kidney cancer. The chain recombines TRBV11-2 with TRBJ2-1, with D perhaps matching TRBD1 or TRBD2 (7 bases each). The specimen was CD4+ or CD8+ T cells sorted from blood, collected in a trial of the OX40 agonist ivuxolimab. The CDR3 region has the DNA TGTGCCAGCAGCCCAGGGGGGGGCTCCTACAATGAGCAGTTCTTC. Amino acid sequence: CASSPGGGSYNEQFF. The variable domain in full, completed from reference TRBV11-2 and TRBJ2-1, reads EAGVAQSPRYKIIEKRQSVAFWCNPISGHATLYWYQQILGQGPKLLIQFQNNGVVDDSQLPKDRFSAERLKGVDSTLKIQPAKLEDSAVYLCASSPGGGSYNEQFFGPGTRLTVL.